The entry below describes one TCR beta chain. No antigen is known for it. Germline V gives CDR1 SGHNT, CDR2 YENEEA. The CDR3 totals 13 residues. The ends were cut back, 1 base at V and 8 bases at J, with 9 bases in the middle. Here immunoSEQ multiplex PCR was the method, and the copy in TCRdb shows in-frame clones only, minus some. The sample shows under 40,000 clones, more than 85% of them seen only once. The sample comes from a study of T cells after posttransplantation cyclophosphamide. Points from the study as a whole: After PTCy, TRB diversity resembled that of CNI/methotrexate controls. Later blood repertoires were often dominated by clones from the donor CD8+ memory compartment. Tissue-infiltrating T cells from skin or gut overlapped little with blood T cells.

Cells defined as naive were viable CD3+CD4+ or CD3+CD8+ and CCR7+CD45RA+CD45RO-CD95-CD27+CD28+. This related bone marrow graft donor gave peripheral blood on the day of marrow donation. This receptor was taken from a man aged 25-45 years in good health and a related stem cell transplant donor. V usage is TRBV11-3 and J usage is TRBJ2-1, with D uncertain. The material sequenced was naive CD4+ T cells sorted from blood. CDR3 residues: CASSLGRSDEQFF. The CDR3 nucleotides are TGTGCCAGCAGCTTAGGTCGTTCGGATGAGCAGTTCTTC.